These 23 T cell receptor beta chains originate from one sample sequenced in a study of blood T cell repertoires in COVID-19 (TCRdb year 2020). Libraries were made using the immunoSEQ multiplex PCR assay. Held by TCRdb, this immuneACCESS table contains in-frame sequences only and omits some clones. Under half of the omission traces to an unresolved V gene where checked; the cause of the rest is unknown. Within this sample are 150,000 to 200,000 clones, with about 86% of them counted one time only. The ten largest clones add up to approximately 8% of the sample. Sequencing input: peripheral blood. These receptors were taken from a man aged 60-69 years with acute or convalescent COVID-19.

The rearrangement joins TRBV15 to TRBJ2-7; 8 bases line up with TRBD2. J lost 4 bases, V lost 6 bases, and 8 bases had no gene match. CDR3 length equals 14 residues. Germline V gene sequence: CDR1 LNHNV, CDR2 YYDKDF (reference sequence). CDR3 sequence reads: CATRIDSGSYEQYF. The CDR3 coding sequence is TGTGCCACCAGAATAGACAGCGGGAGTTACGAGCAGTACTTC. The variable domain in full, with the rest retrieved from reference TRBV15 and TRBJ2-7, is DAMVIQNPRYQVTQFGKPVTLSCSQTLNHNVMYWYQQKSSQAPKLLFHYYDKDFNNEADTPDNFQSRRPNTSFCFLDIRSPGLGDTAMYLCATRIDSGSYEQYFGPGTRLTVT.

The chain employs TRBV27 and TRBJ1-6; D not resolved. CDR3 length: 14 residues. V lost 2 bases to trimming and J lost 7 bases, with 9 bases between them. The germline CDR1 and CDR2 sequences are MNHEY and SMNVEV (reference sequence). CDR3 in DNA: TGTGCCAGCAGTTTAGCACATTTCAATTCACCCCTCCACTTT. Amino acid sequence: CASSLAHFNSPLHF.

This sequence joins TRBV19 and TRBJ2-5, with a possible D match to TRBD1 (7 bases). The CDR3 spans 17 residues. Trimming cost V 7 bases and J 1 base, with 22 bases left between them. The germline V gene encodes CDR1 LNHDA and CDR2 SQIVND (reference sequence). The DNA of the CDR3 is TGTGCCAGTACCCCCCGCGGGGTCTCAGGGGGCCAAGAGACCCAGTACTTC. Residues: CASTPRGVSGGQETQYF. Combining the CDR3 with reference TRBV19 and TRBJ2-5 gives the whole variable domain DGGITQSPKYLFRKEGQNVTLSCEQNLNHDAMYWYRQDPGQGLRLIYYSQIVNDFQKGDIAEGYSVSREKKESFPLTVTSAQKNPTAFYLCASTPRGVSGGQETQYFGPGTRLLVL.

The chain links TRBV30 to TRBJ2-3, with D possibly TRBD2 on 6 matching bases. The CDR3 totals 15 residues. CDR1 is GTSNPN and CDR2 is SVGIG in the germline V gene (reference sequence). Between the trimmed V and J ends, which lost 1 base and 7 bases, there was a span of 18 bases. The CDR3 loop reads CAWSADSGIGYTQYF. DNA for the CDR3: TGTGCCTGGAGTGCGGATAGCGGTATCGGTTATACGCAGTATTTT.

This clone was seen only once. V gene TRBV10-3 combines with J gene TRBJ2-5; 14 bases are shared with TRBD2. Trimming cost V 5 bases and J 3 bases; bases outside gene matches: 8. This CDR3 is 17 amino acids long. Germline V gene lookup returns CDR1 ENHRY and CDR2 SYGVKD. The CDR3: CAISNSQGLAGEETQYF. The DNA of the CDR3 is TGTGCCATCAGTAACTCCCAGGGACTAGCGGGAGAAGAGACCCAGTACTTC.

The chain couples TRBV7-9 to TRBJ2-2, with D perhaps matching TRBD1 (5 bases). The CDR3 is made up of 16 amino acids. V was cut by 3 bases and J by 3 bases, with 14 bases left in between. The germline gives CDR1 SEHNR, CDR2 FQNEAQ (reference sequence). CDR3 bases: TGTGCCAGCAGCTTCGCTGACAGCCGCGACACCGGGGAGCTGTTTTTT. Encoded protein: CASSFADSRDTGELFF.

In this sample, this clone turned up many times. The V gene is TRBV7-9, the J gene TRBJ1-5; D remains ambiguous. CDR1 and CDR2 from the germline V gene are SEHNR and FQNEAQ (reference sequence). The V end lost 0 bases, the J end lost 6 bases, and 15 bases lay between the germline ends. The CDR3 is 16 residues long. CDR3 amino acids: CASSLAAAALGQPQHF. The DNA of the CDR3 is TGTGCCAGCAGCTTAGCGGCGGCAGCCCTGGGTCAGCCCCAGCATTTT.

V gene TRBV30 combines with J gene TRBJ1-4; D is unresolved. V was cut by 0 bases and J by 2 bases, with 10 bases left in between. Germline CDR1 GTSNPN, CDR2 SVGIG (reference sequence). CDR3 length: 15 amino acids. CDR3 amino acids: CAWSVRRGTNEKLFF. Written as DNA, the CDR3 is TGTGCCTGGAGTGTACGTCGCGGTACTAATGAAAAACTGTTTTTT.

V usage is TRBV10-3 and J usage is TRBJ1-1, with D uncertain. The CDR3 extends over 16 amino acids. Germline CDR1 ENHRY, CDR2 SYGVKD. With 2 bases removed from V and 0 bases from J, the gap between germline ends came to 13 bases. The CDR3 loop reads CAISEQVPIMNTEAFF. The CDR3 DNA follows: TGTGCCATCAGTGAGCAGGTGCCTATAATGAACACTGAAGCTTTCTTT.

The rearrangement links TRBV5-1 to TRBJ2-6; TRBD1 might be the D (6 bases). The CDR3 loop spans 16 amino acids. CDR1 and CDR2 from the germline V gene are SGHRS and YFSETQ. V was shortened by 4 bases and J by 3 bases, with 14 bases between the two germline ends. In DNA, the CDR3 is TGCGCCAGCAGCGCCAACACAGGGCTTGGGGCCAACGTCCTGACTTTC. Protein sequence: CASSANTGLGANVLTF.

The J gene is TRBJ2-7, the V gene TRBV5-1; TRBD2 matches at 11 bases. Trimming took 5 bases from V and 6 from J; bases not matched to a gene: 10. The CDR3 is made up of 15 amino acids. In germline, CDR1 is SGHRS, CDR2 YFSETQ. As DNA, the CDR3 is TGCGCCAGCAGACCACTAGCGGGAGAAGGGCTCGAGCAGTACTTC. It is translated as CASRPLAGEGLEQYF. Based on the CDR3 plus reference TRBV5-1 and TRBJ2-7, the full variable domain is KAGVTQTPRYLIKTRGQQVTLSCSPISGHRSVSWYQQTPGQGLQFLFEYFSETQRNKGNFPGRFSGRQFSNSRSEMNVSTLELGDSALYLCASRPLAGEGLEQYFGPGTRLTVT.

The chain is built from TRBV9 and TRBJ2-3, with 11 bases fitting TRBD2. Trimming took 6 bases from V and 2 from J; bases not matched to a gene: 8. The germline CDR1 and CDR2 sequences are SGDLS and YYNGEE. The CDR3 spans 16 residues. DNA for the CDR3: TGTGCCAGCAACACCCCGGGACTAGCGGCCACAGATACGCAGTATTTT. This translates into CASNTPGLAATDTQYF.

This clone was found a few times. The rearrangement uses TRBV7-9 and TRBJ2-5; D is undetermined. V was pared by 3 bases and J by 4 bases, with 6 bases between. The germline V gene has CDR1 SEHNR and CDR2 FQNEAQ (reference sequence). CDR3 length: 12 residues. CDR3: CASSFKPETQYF. DNA for the CDR3: TGTGCCAGCAGCTTCAAGCCAGAGACCCAGTACTTC.

The rearrangement joins TRBV18 to TRBJ2-1, with a possible D match to TRBD1 (6 bases). V lost 5 bases, J lost 0 bases, and 8 bases lay in between. This CDR3 has 14 amino acids. CDR1 and CDR2 (germline): KGHSH, LQKENI. CDR3 in amino acids: CASSGQSSYNEQFF. The CDR3 nucleotides read TGTGCCAGCTCAGGACAGAGCTCCTACAATGAGCAGTTCTTC. The whole variable domain, remainder taken from reference TRBV18 and TRBJ2-1, is NAGVMQNPRHLVRRRGQEARLRCSPMKGHSHVYWYRQLPEEGLKFMVYLQKENIIDESGMPKERFSAEFPKEGPSILRIQQVVRGDSAAYFCASSGQSSYNEQFFGPGTRLTVL.

This chain links TRBV3-1 (or the pseudogene TRBV3-2) with TRBJ1-5, with D possibly matching TRBD1 (5 bases). The CDR3 loop spans 13 amino acids. V shed 3 bases and J shed 5 bases, with 8 bases lying between them. Per germline, CDR1 LGHDT and CDR2 YNNKEL (reference sequence). The CDR3 DNA sequence: TGTGCCAGCAGCCATCAGGGTGATCAGCCCCAGCATTTT. It is translated as CASSHQGDQPQHF.

This chain connects TRBV5-4 to TRBJ2-3, with TRBD1 matching over 7 bases. The CDR3 runs 14 residues. J gave up 4 bases and V 4 bases, and 6 bases lay outside the gene matches. From germline, CDR1 is SGHNT and CDR2 YYREEE (reference sequence). CDR3 protein: CASSGQAWADTQYF. The CDR3 bases are TGTGCCAGCAGCGGACAGGCTTGGGCAGATACGCAGTATTTT.

In the case of this clone: The junction and the germline gene differ at one end; a read error may be behind it. The rearrangement links TRBV28 to TRBJ2-3; 8 nucleotides match TRBD2. The CDR3 runs to 16 residues. Germline V gene lookup returns CDR1 MDHEN and CDR2 SYDVKM. In nucleotides, the CDR3 is TGTGCCAGCATCCCCACCCTCGCGGGAGGTACAGATGCGCAGTATTTT. This codes for CASIPTLAGGTDAQYF.

V and J are TRBV9 and TRBJ2-1, with TRBD2 matching over 12 bases. This CDR3 spans 15 amino acids. Germline V gene data show CDR1 as SGDLS and CDR2 as YYNGEE. J was trimmed by 7 bases and V by 4 bases; bases with no gene match: 6. This chain's CDR3 is CASSLLAGGRNEQFF. CDR3 DNA: TGTGCCAGCAGCCTTCTAGCGGGAGGGCGGAATGAGCAGTTCTTC.

Only one count was recorded for this clone. The chain carries TRBV7-2 and TRBJ2-5, with TRBD2 matching over 7 bases. Germline V CDR1 and CDR2: SGHTA, FQGNSA. The CDR3 runs to 15 residues. V lost 3 bases and J lost 2; bases outside the gene matches: 6. In nucleotides, the CDR3 is TGTGCCAGCAGCTTTTTAGCGGGCTGGCAAGAGACCCAGTACTTC. This encodes CASSFLAGWQETQYF.

The V gene is TRBV7-2, the J gene TRBJ1-1, with a possible D match to TRBD1 (6 bases). Germline CDR1 SGHTA, CDR2 FQGNSA. The V end lost 4 bases, the J end lost 1 base, and 16 bases lay between the germline ends. The CDR3 spans 16 residues. The DNA of the CDR3 is TGTGCCAGCAGCTCTTTTGCCGCAGGGGCGAACACTGAAGCTTTCTTT. This codes for CASSSFAAGANTEAFF.

Note on this clone: Other DNA sequences in this specimen translate into the identical CDR3. The J gene is TRBJ2-1, the V gene TRBV11-2; tentatively, D is TRBD1 (5 bases). The germline CDR1 and CDR2 sequences are SGHAT and FQNNGV. Trimming removed 5 bases from V and 3 bases from J, with 8 bases in between. This CDR3 has 13 residues. The CDR3 DNA follows: TGTGCCAGCAGCCTAGGACACTACAATGAGCAGTTCTTC. Protein product: CASSLGHYNEQFF.

The chain combines TRBV2 with TRBJ2-3; 12 bases match TRBD2. The CDR3 spans 17 residues. The germline V gene encodes CDR1 SNHLY and CDR2 FYNNEI. J lost 2 bases, V lost 6 bases, and 9 bases had no gene match. The CDR3, as DNA: TGTGCCAGCAGGAAACTAGCGGGAGGCGGGTTCACAGATACGCAGTATTTT. Translating gives CASRKLAGGGFTDTQYF.

V usage is TRBV5-4 and J usage is TRBJ2-5; TRBD2 matches 12 bases. The length of the CDR3 is 14 residues. J gave up 5 bases and V 7 bases, and 6 bases lay outside the gene matches. CDR1 SGHNT and CDR2 YYREEE come from the germline V gene (reference sequence). CDR3 DNA: TGTGCCAGCGGTCGACTAGCGGGAGCCGAGACCCAGTACTTC. Its protein product is CASGRLAGAETQYF. Full variable domain (outside the CDR3, taken from reference TRBV5-4 and TRBJ2-5): ETGVTQSPTHLIKTRGQQVTLRCSSQSGHNTVSWYQQALGQGPQFIFQYYREEENGRGNFPPRFSGLQFPNYSSELNVNALELDDSALYLCASGRLAGAETQYFGPGTRLLVL.